These 29 T cell receptor beta chains share one sample of origin, sequenced in a study of blood T cells in healthy people across ages. A second PCR, run for 7 to 11 cycles, used a sample-barcoded 5' primer plus a J-beta primer mix. MiXCR was run by TCRdb on the 5' RACE reads, yielding one entry per CDR3 protein. The sample carries about 1.5 million distinct CDR3 sequences, roughly two fifths recorded once. Sequencing input: blood. The receptors derive from a woman aged 18-35 years in good health.

This clonotype was seen a handful of times. The gene calls are TRBV25-1 and TRBJ2-1; possibly TRBD1 for D (5 bases). Trimming left V 5 bases short and J 3 bases short, with 17 bases between. This CDR3 comprises 16 residues. Germline V lookup: CDR1 MGHDK, CDR2 SYGVNS. The CDR3 region is CASSTLAGPLYNEQFF. The CDR3 DNA follows: TGTGCCAGCAGTACCTTGGCAGGGCCCCTCTACAATGAGCAGTTCTTC.

The CDR3, as DNA: TGTGCCAGCAGTCCCCGTAGGTTGGCGGGGCTCAATGAGCAGTTCTTC. It encodes CASSPRRLAGLNEQFF. The rearrangement links TRBV12-3 or TRBV12-4 to TRBJ2-1, with D perhaps matching TRBD2 (6 bases). The V gene lost 5 bases and the J gene lost 6 bases, with 20 bases spanning the gap. This CDR3 region has 16 residues.

This clonotype appeared a few times. The genes are TRBV20-1 and TRBJ2-6; tentative D call: TRBD1 (6 bases). The length of the CDR3 is 16 residues. V shed 3 bases and J shed 0 bases, with 12 bases lying between them. The V gene's germline CDR1 is DFQATT and CDR2 SNEGSKA (reference sequence). The DNA for the CDR3 is TGCAGTGCTAGGTTGACAGGAGACTCTGGGGCCAACGTCCTGACTTTC. Its translation: CSARLTGDSGANVLTF.

In the case of this clonotype: Mismatch with germline at one junction end may stem from a read error. The chain recombines TRBV5-1 with TRBJ1-5, with 9 bases that match TRBD1. The germline CDR1 and CDR2 sequences are SGHRS and YFSETQ. The CDR3 sequence is 14 residues long. CDR3 region: CVSSSGQGDQPQHF. CDR3 nucleotide sequence: TGCGTCAGCAGCTCGGGACAGGGTGATCAGCCCCAGCATTTT. The whole variable domain, remainder taken from reference TRBV5-1 and TRBJ1-5, is KAGVTQTPRYLIKTRGQQVTLSCSPISGHRSVSWYQQTPGQGLQFLFEYFSETQRNKGNFPGRFSGRQFSNSRSEMNVSTLELGDSALYLCVSSSGQGDQPQHFGDGTRLSIL.

This chain joins TRBV4-1 and TRBJ1-1; maybe TRBD1 (5 bases). The V end lost 3 bases, the J end lost 3 bases, and 8 bases lay between the germline ends. The CDR3 covers 13 residues. Germline V gene data show CDR1 as MGHRA and CDR2 as YSYEKL. The CDR3, as DNA: TGCGCCAGCAGCCAGGCACAGGACACTGAAGCTTTCTTT. It is translated as CASSQAQDTEAFF.

This clonotype was observed a handful of times. The chain carries TRBV7-2 and TRBJ1-2; D is unresolved. CDR3 size: 13 residues. The germline V gene has CDR1 SGHTA and CDR2 FQGNSA. Trimming took off 3 bases at V and 4 bases at J, with 9 bases between the two ends. The CDR3 nucleotides are TGTGCCAGCAGCTTTAGCCAAGCCTATGGCTACACCTTC. Its translation is CASSFSQAYGYTF.

V usage is TRBV7-2 and J usage is TRBJ2-5; tentatively, D is TRBD2 (5 bases). The closer fit of TRBJ2-1 to the DNA end suggests the J call may be wrong. Germline loops: CDR1 SGHTA, CDR2 FQGNSA. This CDR3 has 13 amino acids. The CDR3 reads CASSLVYGETQFF. CDR3 sequence (DNA): TGTGCCAGCAGCTTAGTCTATGGGGAGACCCAGTTCTTC.

The V call is TRBV7-9, the J call TRBJ2-1; D unresolved. The DNA end is a closer match to TRBJ2-7, so the J assignment may be wrong. Germline CDR1 SEHNR, CDR2 FQNEAQ (reference sequence). The CDR3 runs to 15 residues. The CDR3 region has the DNA TGTGCCAGCAGCTTGTCCGGAAAAGTTTACAATGAGCAGTACTTC. Protein sequence: CASSLSGKVYNEQYF.

This chain links TRBV10-3 with TRBJ2-1; TRBD1 aligns across 7 bases. The germline gives CDR1 ENHRY, CDR2 SYGVKD. CDR3 length: 14 residues. V gave up 0 bases and J gave up 5 bases; unmatched junction bases: 1. CDR3 DNA sequence: TGTGCCATCAGTGAGTCGACAGGGAACAATGAGCAGTTCTTC. Translating gives CAISESTGNNEQFF.

This clonotype was seen a handful of times. The chain links TRBV9 to TRBJ2-2; 11 bases fit TRBD2. Germline lookup yields CDR1 SGDLS and CDR2 YYNGEE. J was trimmed by 8 bases and V by 3 bases; bases with no gene match: 9. This CDR3 is 16 amino acids long. The CDR3 protein is CASSAPLAGGGGELFF. DNA of the CDR3: TGTGCCAGCAGCGCTCCCCTAGCGGGGGGAGGTGGGGAGCTGTTTTTT.

This sequence joins TRBV9 and TRBJ1-5; D uncertain. V dropped 3 bases and J dropped 0 bases, with 7 bases sitting between them. The germline gives CDR1 SGDLS, CDR2 YYNGEE. The CDR3 consists of 14 residues. The CDR3 here is CASSDIVSNQPQHF. DNA of the CDR3: TGTGCCAGCAGCGACATAGTTAGCAATCAGCCCCAGCATTTT.

This clonotype was detected once. The gene calls are TRBV21-1 and TRBJ1-1; no DNA check was done on the table's D call, TRBD1. TRBV21-1 is reported as a pseudogene. This CDR3 is 17 amino acids long. This CDR3 is CASSSRDRGRLVTEAFF. The CDR3 coding sequence is TGTGCCAGCAGCAGCCGGGACAGGGGGCGATTAGTGACTGAAGCTTTCTTT.

The gene calls are TRBV4-1 and TRBJ1-2; D may be TRBD1 (5 bases). Germline V gene data show CDR1 as MGHRA and CDR2 as YSYEKL. V was trimmed by 3 bases and J by 4 bases, leaving 9 bases between them. The CDR3 covers 13 residues. CDR3 protein: CASSHDRSYGYTF. The CDR3 DNA follows: TGCGCCAGCAGCCACGACAGAAGCTATGGCTACACCTTC.

The J gene is TRBJ1-1, the V gene TRBV20-1; no clear D gene. This CDR3 has 14 residues. V lost 5 bases and J 1 base, leaving 14 bases between the germline ends. Germline V gene data show CDR1 as DFQATT and CDR2 as SNEGSKA (reference sequence). The CDR3 reads CSASDGATNTEAFF. The CDR3 DNA is TGCAGTGCTTCGGACGGAGCGACGAACACTGAAGCTTTCTTT.

This clonotype was picked up one time. One junction end does not reproduce the germline sequence, and a read error may be involved. The V call is TRBV10-3, the J call TRBJ1-6; tentative D call: TRBD1 (5 bases). Germline loops: CDR1 ENHRY, CDR2 SYGVKD. CDR3 length equals 14 residues. CDR3 amino acids: CAISGRRTNSPLHF. The CDR3 DNA sequence: TGTGCCATTAGTGGGCGCCGGACAAATTCACCCCTCCACTTT.

The chain joins TRBV11-3 to TRBJ2-1; no clear D gene. Looked up from germline, CDR1 is SGHNT and CDR2 is YENEEA. V shed 3 bases and J shed 1 base, with 10 bases lying between them. The CDR3 is made up of 15 amino acids. For the CDR3, the DNA is TGTGCCAGCAGCTTCCGGGTCTTTTCCTACAATGAGCAGTTCTTC. It is translated as CASSFRVFSYNEQFF.

The J gene is TRBJ2-1, the V gene TRBV7-3, with TRBD2 as a possible D gene (6 bases). The CDR3 totals 14 residues. CDR1 and CDR2 (germline): SGHTA, FQGTGA. Trimming pared 5 bases from V and 7 bases from J, leaving 15 bases between. In DNA, the CDR3 is TGTGCCAGCAGCGTGACCGGGACTTATAATGAGCAGTTCTTC. Protein product: CASSVTGTYNEQFF.

The rearrangement links TRBV20-1 to TRBJ1-1; 7 nucleotides agree with TRBD1. V shed 6 bases and J 5 bases; nucleotides not matched to a gene: 12. From germline, CDR1 is DFQATT and CDR2 SNEGSKA (reference sequence). The CDR3 sequence is 14 residues long. As DNA, the CDR3 is TGCAGTGCAGGGGGCCACACCCAGAGAACTGAAGCTTTCTTT. Protein: CSAGGHTQRTEAFF.

This clonotype was observed a few times. V gene TRBV27 combines with J gene TRBJ2-2; either TRBD1 or TRBD2 may supply D (5 bases each). Trimming cost V 2 bases and J 2 bases, with 9 bases left between them. From germline, CDR1 is MNHEY and CDR2 SMNVEV (reference sequence). CDR3 size: 15 residues. In DNA form, the CDR3 reads TGTGCCAGCAGTTTACCCGGGGCAAACACCGGGGAGCTGTTTTTT. Its translation is CASSLPGANTGELFF.

This clonotype turned up a few times. This chain connects TRBV7-2 to TRBJ1-5; D unclear. Trimming cost V 0 bases and J 7 bases, with 7 bases left between them. CDR3 length: 13 residues. Germline CDR1 SGHTA, CDR2 FQGNSA. CDR3 protein: CASSLAAAQPQHF. The CDR3 bases are TGTGCCAGCAGCTTAGCCGCAGCCCAGCCCCAGCATTTT.

This clonotype came up a few times. This chain links TRBV6-2 or TRBV6-3 with TRBJ2-3; D gene uncertain. From germline, CDR1 is MNHEY and CDR2 SVGEGT. Deletions cut 1 base from V and 2 bases from J, with 7 bases between. The CDR3 length is 14 residues. The CDR3 bases are TGTGCCAGCAGTTACTTTGGGCACACAGATACGCAGTATTTT. Amino acids: CASSYFGHTDTQYF.

The chain joins TRBV2 to TRBJ1-6; D is unresolved. The CDR3 covers 14 residues. Germline assignment: CDR1 SNHLY and CDR2 FYNNEI. The ends were cut back, 5 bases at V and 7 bases at J, with 12 bases in the middle. CDR3 nucleotide sequence: TGTGCCAGCAGTTTCCGTGGATACAATTCACCCCTCCACTTT. This translates into CASSFRGYNSPLHF.

To note about this clonotype: A clone one base away is much larger, so this may be a read error. The chain uses TRBV29-1 and TRBJ2-3; 9 nucleotides line up with TRBD2. The germline CDR1 and CDR2 sequences are SQVTM and ANQGSEA. J was trimmed by 2 bases and V by 2 bases; bases with no gene match: 2. The CDR3 runs 14 residues. This CDR3 is CSVELAGNTDTQYF. In DNA, the CDR3 is TGCAGCGTTGAACTAGCGGGGAACACAGATACGCAGTATTTT.

This chain joins TRBV7-9 and TRBJ1-2, with D tentatively TRBD1 (5 bases). Germline-derived CDR1 and CDR2 are SEHNR and FQNEAQ (reference sequence). This CDR3 is built from 16 residues. The ends were cut back, 5 bases at V and 3 bases at J, with 19 bases in the middle. This chain's CDR3 is CASSQKSPRADYGYTF. CDR3 sequence (DNA): TGTGCCAGCAGCCAAAAATCCCCCAGGGCAGACTATGGCTACACCTTC.

Only a few counts were recorded for this clonotype. CDR3 in DNA: TGTGCCAGCAGCTTGATAGCGGGAGGTGATGAAAAACTGTTTTTT. Protein: CASSLIAGGDEKLFF. This chain joins TRBV5-6 and TRBJ1-4; D is ambiguous. Germline loops: CDR1 SGHDT, CDR2 YYEEEE. The CDR3 is 15 amino acids. Trimming pared 1 base from V and 6 bases from J, leaving 13 bases between.

This clonotype was counted only a few times. This chain uses TRBV7-2 with TRBJ2-5; possibly TRBD1 for D (6 bases). The CDR3 contains 16 residues. Trimming pared 0 bases from V and 2 bases from J, leaving 13 bases between. Germline V gene data show CDR1 as SGHTA and CDR2 as FQGNSA. CDR3 residues: CASSLAGGQIQETQYF. The CDR3 DNA follows: TGTGCCAGCAGCTTAGCGGGCGGACAGATACAAGAGACCCAGTACTTC.

The J gene is TRBJ1-6, the V gene TRBV5-1; possibly TRBD1 for D (6 bases). CDR3 size: 14 residues. Per germline, CDR1 SGHRS and CDR2 YFSETQ. With 0 bases removed from V and 9 bases from J, the gap between germline ends came to 10 bases. CDR3 bases: TGCGCCAGCAGCTTGGTGGGGGCTGTTTCACCCCTCCACTTT. Amino acid sequence: CASSLVGAVSPLHF.

This clonotype turned up a few times. The chain employs TRBV5-6 and TRBJ2-1, with D perhaps matching TRBD1 or TRBD2 (5 bases each). V lost 3 bases, J lost 8 bases, and 9 bases lay in between. CDR1 SGHDT and CDR2 YYEEEE come from the germline V gene. The CDR3 runs to 12 residues. CDR3 nucleotide sequence: TGTGCCAGCAGCTGGGGCGGGTATGAGCAGTTCTTC. This gives the protein CASSWGGYEQFF.

J is TRBJ2-3 and V is TRBV12-5, with a tentative D call TRBD2 (5 bases). CDR3 length equals 16 residues. Per the germline V gene, CDR1 is LGHNT and CDR2 is FRNRAP. Trimming took off 0 bases at V and 3 bases at J, with 13 bases between the two ends. CDR3 residues: CASGLVRGFRTDTQYF. CDR3 DNA sequence: TGTGCTAGTGGTTTGGTACGAGGGTTTCGGACAGATACGCAGTATTTT.